This is a list of T cell receptor beta chains from one sample in a study of blood T cell repertoires in COVID-19. Assay: immunoSEQ multiplex PCR; the TCRdb copy retains only in-frame clones and omits some. The sample holds approximately 170,000 clones, 80% to 90% seen once. Sequencing was carried out using peripheral blood. All receptors come from a woman in her 70s with COVID-19, enrolled during active disease. Both conserved end residues are part of each CDR3. The D gene is left open where the match is weak. The listing skips clone size in some rows; elsewhere it reads once, few, many or a size class.

j_call clone_size d_call v_call cdr3_nt cdr3_aa
TRBJ1-5 once TRBD1 TRBV2 TGTGCCAGCAGTGATGACAGGGTGCGTCAGCCCCAGCATTTT CASSDDRVRQPQHF
TRBJ1-1 . . TRBV5-1 TGCGCCAGCAGCTTACGGGAGGCCCGACAATCATTCAACACTGAAGCTTTCTTT CASSLREARQSFNTEAFF
TRBJ1-6 once . TRBV6-5 TGTGCCAGCAGGGGGGCGCAAAATTCACCCCTCCACTTT CASRGAQNSPLHF
TRBJ2-7 . . TRBV4-1 TGCGCCAGCAGCCAAGATGGAGGGGCCCTTACCTACGAGCAGTACTTC CASSQDGGALTYEQYF
TRBJ2-3 . . TRBV18 TGTGCCAGCTCACCCTACCGGTTAGATACGCAGTATTTT CASSPYRLDTQYF
TRBJ1-5 . TRBD1 TRBV19 TGTGCCAGTATGGGGGGACAGAATCAGCCCCAGCATTTT CASMGGQNQPQHF
TRBJ2-7 . . TRBV4-1 TGCGCCAGCAGCCAATCTTCTAGCAGGTACGAGCAGTACTTC CASSQSSSRYEQYF
TRBJ2-1 . TRBD2 TRBV20-1 TGCAGTGCCAGTAGCGGGACGGTCTACAATGAGCAGTTCTTC CSASSGTVYNEQFF
TRBJ1-1 few TRBD1 TRBV27 TGTGCCAGCAGTTTCCTGCGCACAGGGGGAAACACTGAAGCTTTCTTT CASSFLRTGGNTEAFF
TRBJ2-2 . . TRBV6-1 TGTGCCAGCAGCGAAAGGCTCCGGCGGGGAGCCACCGGGGAGCTGTTTTTT CASSERLRRGATGELFF
TRBJ1-4 few TRBD1 TRBV30 TGTGCCTGTAGCGAGGGGGCTGAAAAACTGTTTTTT CACSEGAEKLFF
TRBJ1-1 . TRBD1 TRBV20-1 TGCAGTGCTCGTCAGGGGGCTGAAGCTTTCTTT CSARQGAEAFF
TRBJ1-2 few TRBD1 TRBV25-1 TGTGCCAGCAGGGGGGGATGGGACAGGGGGCTGTGGACCTTC CASRGGWDRGLWTF
TRBJ2-2 . TRBD2 TRBV30 TGTGCCTGGTCCAAGGCTAGCGGGAGATCCGGGGAGCTGTTTTTT CAWSKASGRSGELFF
TRBJ1-1 . . TRBV3-1/TRBV3-2 TGTGCCAGCAGCCAAGATGTCCGGGGAAGCCCTGAAGCTTTCTTT CASSQDVRGSPEAFF
TRBJ1-1 . . TRBV14 TGTGCCAGCAGCCAAGATGGGGGGAGGAACACTGAAGCTTTCTTT CASSQDGGRNTEAFF
TRBJ1-5 once . TRBV5-1 TGCGCCAGCAGCTTGGACGGGGGCAATCAGCCCCAGCATTTT CASSLDGGNQPQHF
TRBJ2-7 . TRBD1 TRBV4-1 TGCGCCAGCAGCCACCCGGGACAGGGTGTCGAGCAGTACTTC CASSHPGQGVEQYF
TRBJ2-3 . TRBD1 TRBV28 TGTGCCAGCAGTACCGGGGGACAGGGCTACACAGATACGCAGTATTTT CASSTGGQGYTDTQYF
TRBJ2-3 . . TRBV5-4 TGTGCCAGCAGCCTTAACAGAAGGGGCTCAGATACGCAGTATTTT CASSLNRRGSDTQYF
TRBJ1-2 . TRBD1 TRBV27 TGTGCCAGCAGTCCCCTAGTGGGACGGGACAGACCCCTTTATGGCTACACCTTC CASSPLVGRDRPLYGYTF
TRBJ1-5 . . TRBV12-3/TRBV12-4 TGTGCCAGCAGTTCTATGAGCAATCAGCCCCAGCATTTT CASSSMSNQPQHF
TRBJ1-1 medium-sized . TRBV6-5 TGTGCCAGCAGTTACTCACGGGGCACTGAAGCTTTCTTT CASSYSRGTEAFF
TRBJ1-4 . TRBD1 TRBV18 TGTGCCAGCTCACCACCGGAATCAGGGGGAGAAAAACTGTTTTTT CASSPPESGGEKLFF
TRBJ1-5 once . TRBV11-2 TGTGCCAGCAGCCGGGGGACGGGGGGTACGCCCCAGCATTTT CASSRGTGGTPQHF
TRBJ1-1 . . TRBV18 TGTGCCAGCTCACCAAACAGGACACCTACCGAAGCTTTCTTT CASSPNRTPTEAFF
TRBJ2-3 . . TRBV18 TGTGCCAGCTCACCTTTACAGGCCAGCACAGATACGCAGTATTTT CASSPLQASTDTQYF
TRBJ2-3 . TRBD1 TRBV18 TGTGCCAGCTCACCTTCGACAGGGGCAGATACGCAGTATTTT CASSPSTGADTQYF
TRBJ2-2 once TRBD1 TRBV5-4 TGTGCCAGCAGCCAAAAAGGACAGGGGGACGGCGGGGAGCTGTTTTTT CASSQKGQGDGGELFF
TRBJ1-2 once . TRBV18 TGTGCCAGCTTCACCTCGTCCCAGGGGCTATCTAACTATGGCTACACCTTC CASFTSSQGLSNYGYTF
TRBJ2-5 . TRBD2 TRBV7-3 TGTGCCAGCAGCCGGAGCGGGGGGGCCGTAGAGACCCAGTACTTC CASSRSGGAVETQYF
TRBJ2-5 . . TRBV3-1/TRBV3-2 TGTGCCAGCGCCAGGCGTAAACAGGGCGGCGGAGAGACCCAGTACTTC CASARRKQGGGETQYF
TRBJ2-3 . . TRBV2 TGTGCCAGCAGGGGGGGGGCCAGCACAGATACGCAGTATTTT CASRGGASTDTQYF
TRBJ1-2 . . TRBV24-1 TGTGCCACCAGTGAAGGGGCCTGGGGCTACACCTTC CATSEGAWGYTF
TRBJ2-5 . . TRBV29-1 TGCAGCGTTGACCAACAGGGCAGAGACTGGGTACTACAAGAGACCCAGTACTTC CSVDQQGRDWVLQETQYF
TRBJ1-1 . TRBD1 TRBV12-3/TRBV12-4 TGTGCCAGCAGTTTACGACAGGGTCATGAAGCTTTCTTT CASSLRQGHEAFF
TRBJ2-5 once TRBD1 TRBV5-1 TGCGCCAGCAGCACCCAGGGGGCGAGGCAAGAGACCCAGTACTTC CASSTQGARQETQYF
TRBJ1-6 . . TRBV9 TGTGCCAGCAGCCCCGAGCAAGGGAGCTCCTATAATTCACCCCTCCACTTT CASSPEQGSSYNSPLHF
TRBJ1-4 . TRBD1 TRBV2 TGTGCCAGCAGTGAATCCAGGGGGCGTGAAAAACTGTTTTTT CASSESRGREKLFF
TRBJ1-1 . . TRBV28 TGTGCCAGCAGTCCTCAGGGTCTTGAAGCTTTCTTT CASSPQGLEAFF
TRBJ2-7 . TRBD1 TRBV19 TGTGCCAGTAGTGTCTCCAGGGGGCTGGACGAGCAGTACTTC CASSVSRGLDEQYF
TRBJ2-2 . TRBD1 TRBV3-1/TRBV3-2 TGTGCCAGCAGCCAGTTTGCGCCGGGACAGCAACTTACCACGCCGACCGGGGAGCTGTTTTTT CASSQFAPGQQLTTPTGELFF
TRBJ2-3 . . TRBV7-9 TGTGCCAGCCACAACACAGATACGCAGTATTTT CASHNTDTQYF
TRBJ2-3 . . TRBV14 TGTGCCAGCACTAGCGCTCGCACAGATACGCAGTATTTT CASTSARTDTQYF
TRBJ1-6 . . TRBV28 TGTGCCAGCAGTCGCGACACAGGGACCGTCTCACCCCTCCACTTT CASSRDTGTVSPLHF
TRBJ1-2 . TRBD1 TRBV18 TGTGCCAGCTCACCATTGGGACAGGGGGACGGCTACACCTTC CASSPLGQGDGYTF
TRBJ2-3 . . TRBV12-3/TRBV12-4 TGTGCCAGCAGCCCCGGGGTTACAGATACGCAGTATTTT CASSPGVTDTQYF
TRBJ2-5 few TRBD1 TRBV5-1 TGCGCCAGCCGGACAGGGACGAGGAAAGAGACCCAGTACTTC CASRTGTRKETQYF
TRBJ1-2 . . TRBV6-2/TRBV6-3 TGTGCCAGCAGCAGATCAGGGGCCTCGAATGGCTACACCTTC CASSRSGASNGYTF
TRBJ1-4 . . TRBV5-1 TGCGCCAGCAGCTTGGGGGCAGGGACTGGAAAACTGTTTTTT CASSLGAGTGKLFF
TRBJ1-1 . . TRBV25-1 TGTGCCAGCAGTGGACTGGTGAACACTGAAGCTTTCTTT CASSGLVNTEAFF
TRBJ1-1 . . TRBV5-1 TGCGCCAGCAGCTTGGAGGCGGTGAACACTGAAGCTTTCTTT CASSLEAVNTEAFF
TRBJ2-2 . . TRBV19 TGTGCCAGTAAGGAGACCGGGGAGCTGTTTTTT CASKETGELFF
TRBJ2-2 . TRBD2 TRBV30 TGTGCCTGGAGTGTAGTGCCTAGCGGGAGCCTGCGGAACACCGGGGAGCTGTTTTTT CAWSVVPSGSLRNTGELFF
TRBJ1-5 . . TRBV27 TGTGCCAGCAGTTTATCAGCGGGGCACAATCAGCCCCAGCATTTT CASSLSAGHNQPQHF
TRBJ2-6 . . TRBV5-8 TGTGCCAGCAGCTTTTATGTTGGCATCGGGGCCAACGTCCTGACTTTC CASSFYVGIGANVLTF
TRBJ2-1 . . TRBV12-2 TGTGCAAGTCGCTTAGTGGCCGTTCGCTCCTACAATGAGCAGTTCTTC CASRLVAVRSYNEQFF
TRBJ2-3 once . TRBV30 TGTGCCTGGAGTGTGGGGAGAGGCACAGATACGCAGTATTTT CAWSVGRGTDTQYF
TRBJ2-7 . . TRBV3-1/TRBV3-2 TGTGCCAGCAGCCCATGGGACAAGGGGGACTACGAGCAGTACTTC CASSPWDKGDYEQYF